These 22 T cell receptor beta chains came from one sample sequenced in a study of CD8+CD57+ T cells in acquired aplastic anemia. The use of genomic DNA as template underpinned the TCR beta VDJ and CDR3 profiling. TCRdb independently ran MiXCR on the reads; one entry per CDR3 protein. Here the sample spans more than 150,000 distinct CDR3 sequences, roughly half being singletons. The sample taken for sequencing was sorted CD4+, CD8+, or CD8+CD57+ T cells (not recorded which) from PBMCs. These receptors were collected from a human donor in good health.

The chain uses TRBV4-1 and TRBJ1-4, with TRBD1 matching over 9 bases. Germline CDR1 is MGHRA and CDR2 is YSYEKL. The CDR3 is 16 residues long. V was pared by 3 bases and J by 3 bases, with 5 bases of the junction left unmatched. The CDR3 is CASSHNRQGANEKLFF. CDR3 DNA: TGCGCCAGCAGCCATAACCGACAGGGGGCTAATGAAAAACTGTTTTTT.

Notes on this clonotype: This sequence may be a read error, since a much larger clone differs from it by one base. The chain carries TRBV5-4 and TRBJ1-2, with 7 bases fitting TRBD1. CDR3 size: 14 residues. CDR1 and CDR2 from the germline V gene are SGHNT and YYREEE (reference sequence). CDR3 protein: CASSPGTDSYGYAF. The CDR3 DNA is TGTGCCAGCAGCCCCGGGACAGACTCCTATGGCTACGCCTTC.

This chain uses TRBV20-1 with TRBJ1-1; no definite D call. Deletions cut 3 bases from V and 1 base from J, with 9 bases between. This CDR3 contains 13 residues. Germline loops: CDR1 DFQATT, CDR2 SNEGSKA (reference sequence). In nucleotides, the CDR3 is TGCAGTGCTAGTCCGATCGCGAACACTGAAGCTTTCTTT. Translating gives CSASPIANTEAFF.

This clonotype was counted at least ten times. The chain employs TRBV20-1 and TRBJ2-5; D is ambiguous. Per germline, CDR1 DFQATT and CDR2 SNEGSKA (reference sequence). There are 15 residues in the CDR3. Trimming cost V 1 base and J 2 bases, with 14 bases left between them. In DNA form, the CDR3 reads TGCAGTGCTAGAGGGATTGGACGGAGTCAAGAGACCCAGTACTTC. It specifies CSARGIGRSQETQYF.

In the case of this clonotype: This likely comes from a read error, as the CDR3 has no conserved phenylalanine or tryptophan at its end. This chain links TRBV6-1 with TRBJ1-1; TRBD1 agrees at 10 bases. Trimming cost V 6 bases and J 8 bases; bases outside gene matches: 15. CDR3 length: 16 amino acids. Germline CDR1 and CDR2: MNHNS and SASEGT. CDR3 nucleotides: TGTGCCAGCAGCCGGGACAGGGGTAAGCTCCACGACGAAGCTTTCCTT. This sequence encodes CASSRDRGKLHDEAFL.

A remark on this clonotype: One end of the junction varies from germline; a read error may be responsible. This chain joins TRBV19 and TRBJ2-6; D may be TRBD1 (5 bases). Germline lookup yields CDR1 LNHDA and CDR2 SQIVND (reference sequence). This CDR3 contains 16 residues. The CDR3 here is CASTILGRSGANALTF. The CDR3 bases are TGTGCCAGTACCATCCTGGGCCGCTCTGGGGCCAACGCCCTGACTTTC.

Ten or more counts support this clonotype. The V call is TRBV19, the J call TRBJ1-2; no definite D call. V shed 4 bases and J shed 3 bases, with 9 bases lying between them. Looked up from germline, CDR1 is LNHDA and CDR2 is SQIVND (reference sequence). The CDR3 length is 13 residues. CDR3 protein: CASSRASDYGYTF. The CDR3, as DNA: TGTGCCAGTAGTAGGGCCAGCGACTATGGCTACACCTTC.

This clonotype showed up many times. V is TRBV20-1 and J is TRBJ2-7; D is unresolved. The CDR3 contains 14 residues. Germline V gene sequence: CDR1 DFQATT, CDR2 SNEGSKA (reference sequence). Trimming cost V 6 bases and J 6 bases, with 21 bases left between them. The chain's CDR3 is CSAKTTFEPGEQYF. The CDR3, as DNA: TGCAGTGCGAAAACCACCTTTGAGCCTGGCGAGCAGTACTTC.

This clonotype turned up a few times. The rearrangement uses TRBV7-8 and TRBJ1-1, with unresolved D. Germline assignment: CDR1 SGHVS and CDR2 FQNEAQ. Trimming stripped 3 bases from V and 5 bases from J, with 10 bases between. The CDR3 is 13 residues long. CDR3 amino acids: CASSFAGRTEAFF. The CDR3 DNA reads TGTGCCAGCAGCTTTGCGGGAAGGACTGAAGCTTTCTTT.

The chain is built from TRBV20-1 and TRBJ2-3, with 8 bases that match TRBD1. Germline V CDR1 and CDR2: DFQATT, SNEGSKA (reference sequence). After removal of 4 bases from V and 0 bases from J, the junction contained 3 bases not matched to a gene. The CDR3 has 14 residues. The CDR3 reads CSATGQGSTDTQYF. Here the CDR3 DNA reads TGCAGTGCTACCGGACAGGGTAGCACAGATACGCAGTATTTT.

This chain joins TRBV2 and TRBJ2-1; 8 nucleotides align to TRBD1. The CDR3 loop spans 13 amino acids. J gave up 6 bases and V 6 bases, and 4 bases lay outside the gene matches. Germline loops: CDR1 SNHLY, CDR2 FYNNEI. The CDR3 region is CASRDRVRNEQFF. CDR3 in DNA: TGTGCCAGCAGGGACAGGGTACGCAATGAGCAGTTCTTC.

Points on this clonotype: No conserved phenylalanine or tryptophan is present at the end of the CDR3, so a read error is the likely explanation. Because the CDR3's place on the DNA is in doubt, the DNA is left out and the CDR3 is given as listed by TCRdb. The rearrangement joins TRBV5-1 to TRBJ1-6. Both ends counted, the CDR3 spans 16 residues. Germline values: CDR1 SGHRS, CDR2 YFSETQ. The CDR3: CASSLDGRVIRSPLRS.

This clonotype was seen a handful of times. This sequence joins TRBV15 and TRBJ2-1; TRBD1 matches 10 bases. This CDR3 is built from 16 residues. Germline CDR1 LNHNV, CDR2 YYDKDF (reference sequence). V was pared by 5 bases and J by 8 bases, with 12 bases of the junction left unmatched. The CDR3: CATSSSGTGVGDEQFF. The CDR3, as DNA: TGTGCCACCAGCTCCTCCGGGACAGGGGTTGGCGATGAGCAGTTCTTC.

This clonotype was detected ten times or more. The chain employs TRBV24-1 and TRBJ1-6; no reliable D call. The V end was cut by 5 bases, the J end by 7 bases, with 8 bases between. The CDR3 length is 13 residues. The germline CDR1 and CDR2 sequences are KGHDR and SFDVKD. CDR3 DNA sequence: TGTGCCACCAGTGGGGCCGGGAATTCACCCCTCCACTTT. Amino acids: CATSGAGNSPLHF.

In regard to this clonotype: A much larger clone lies a single base off, so this may be a read error. The rearrangement uses TRBV12-3 or TRBV12-4 and TRBJ2-5, with unresolved D. This CDR3 contains 17 residues. CDR3 sequence reads: CASRPNLGGIAQETQHF. In nucleotides, the CDR3 is TGTGCCAGCAGACCCAATTTGGGCGGTATCGCCCAAGAGACCCAGCACTTC.

This clonotype was seen many times. The CDR3 protein is CARDPFGETQYF. CDR3 sequence (DNA): TGTGCCAGAGATCCCTTCGGAGAGACCCAGTACTTC. This chain connects TRBV9 to TRBJ2-5, with unresolved D. Germline CDR1 reads SGDLS; CDR2 reads YYNGEE. The CDR3 has 12 residues. Trimming cost V 8 bases and J 4 bases, with 12 bases left between them. Together with reference TRBV9 and TRBJ2-5, the CDR3 gives the full variable domain: DSGVTQTPKHLITATGQRVTLRCSPRSGDLSVYWYQQSLDQGLQFLIQYYNGEERAKGNILERFSAQQFPDLHSELNLSSLELGDSALYFCARDPFGETQYFGPGTRLLVL.

The rearrangement joins TRBV2 to TRBJ1-4; D might be TRBD1 (5 bases). CDR3 size: 14 residues. V was pared by 8 bases and J by 6 bases, with 16 bases between. CDR1 SNHLY and CDR2 FYNNEI come from the germline V gene. The CDR3 spells CASAFGTAHEKLFF. The CDR3, as DNA: TGTGCCAGCGCTTTCGGGACTGCACATGAAAAACTGTTTTTT.

V and J are TRBV2 and TRBJ2-3; maybe TRBD1 (7 bases). The CDR3 runs to 14 residues. CDR1 is SNHLY and CDR2 is FYNNEI in the germline V gene. V lost 7 bases to trimming and J lost 4 bases, with 15 bases between them. CDR3 in DNA: TGTGCCAGCAAAAGGGGGCGCGGGGCAGATACGCAGTATTTT. Residues: CASKRGRGADTQYF.

The chain joins TRBV7-8 to TRBJ2-7; 7 positions match TRBD2. Germline lookup yields CDR1 SGHVS and CDR2 FQNEAQ. This CDR3 is built from 14 residues. Trimming cost V 2 bases and J 3 bases; bases outside gene matches: 4. The CDR3 region is CASSLLSGVYEQYF. Here the CDR3 DNA reads TGTGCCAGCAGCTTATTAAGCGGGGTCTACGAGCAGTACTTC. The full variable domain, its missing parts supplied by reference TRBV7-8 and TRBJ2-7, is GAGVSQSPRYKVAKRGQDVALRCDPISGHVSLFWYQQALGQGPEFLTYFQNEAQLDKSGLPSDRFFAERPEGSVSTLKIQRTQQEDSAVYLCASSLLSGVYEQYFGPGTRLTVT.

Turning to this clonotype: A much more abundant neighbour one base away suggests this may be a read error. This rearrangement joins TRBV6-1 to TRBJ2-1; 9 bases align to TRBD1. Germline values: CDR1 MNHNS, CDR2 SASEGT. The CDR3 runs to 14 residues. CDR3 in DNA: TGTGCCAGCAGGAGGACAGGGGCTGGCAATGAGCGGTTCTTC. Translation gives CASRRTGAGNERFF.

The chain joins TRBV12-5 to TRBJ2-1, with TRBD2 identical over 14 bases. The CDR3 runs to 18 residues. Germline V gene lookup returns CDR1 LGHNT and CDR2 FRNRAP. The junction had 10 bases not matched to a gene; V was cut back by 5 bases and J by 4 bases. The DNA for the CDR3 is TGTGCTAGTGGTGGGACTAGCGGGAGACCCTTCCTTTACAATGAGCAGTTCTTC. It specifies CASGGTSGRPFLYNEQFF.

CDR3 loop: CASQRPSTDTQYF. CDR3 coding DNA: TGTGCCAGCCAGCGACCTAGCACAGATACGCAGTATTTT. This chain joins TRBV2 and TRBJ2-3; no firm D call. Trimming shortened V by 8 bases and J by 0 bases, and 9 bases separated the two germline ends. There are 13 residues in the CDR3. CDR1 is SNHLY, CDR2 FYNNEI, per germline.